Listed below are T cell receptor beta chains from one sample, sequenced in a study of CD8 T cells in ankylosing spondylitis. TCRdb ran MiXCR on the 5' RACE reads and lists one entry per CDR3 protein. The sample holds approximately 88,000 distinct CDR3 sequences; about 8.8% are singletons and the top ten take 4% to 5.5%. Sequencing was performed on blood, either unsorted or a sorted T cell fraction (not recorded which). Receptors originate from a male donor with ankylosing spondylitis or in good health (not recorded which). CDR3s include the opening cysteine and the closing phenylalanine or tryptophan. Each record gives: clone size, CDR3 length, D gene, J gene, V gene, CDR3 protein, CDR3 DNA. A D gene is named only where the DNA matches it firmly. Expanded clones get a size class; other rows say once, few or many, or leave the size out.

clone_size: many
cdr3_length: 18
d_call: -
j_call: TRBJ2-4
v_call: TRBV15
cdr3_aa: CATSRHQTPGLAKNIQYF
cdr3_nt: TGTGCCACCAGCAGACACCAGACACCGGGACTAGCCAAAAACATTCAGTACTTC

clone_size: many
cdr3_length: 15
d_call: TRBD1
j_call: TRBJ2-7
v_call: TRBV19
cdr3_aa: CASRPGQGISYEQYF
cdr3_nt: TGTGCCAGTAGACCGGGACAGGGGATCTCCTACGAGCAGTACTTC

clone_size: many
cdr3_length: 14
d_call: TRBD1
j_call: TRBJ1-1
v_call: TRBV9
cdr3_aa: CASSVTGGNTEAFF
cdr3_nt: TGTGCCAGCAGCGTAACAGGGGGCAATACTGAAGCTTTCTTT

clone_size: many
cdr3_length: 12
d_call: -
j_call: TRBJ2-7
v_call: TRBV24-1
cdr3_aa: CATSPGPYEQYF
cdr3_nt: TGTGCCACCAGCCCAGGGCCCTACGAGCAGTACTTC

clone_size: many
cdr3_length: 15
d_call: -
j_call: TRBJ2-3
v_call: TRBV11-2
cdr3_aa: CASSSPLHSTDTQYF
cdr3_nt: TGTGCCAGCAGCTCACCACTGCATTCCACAGATACGCAGTATTTT

clone_size: many
cdr3_length: 17
d_call: -
j_call: TRBJ1-1
v_call: TRBV5-1
cdr3_aa: CASSLESVVGGRTEAFF
cdr3_nt: TGCGCCAGCAGCTTGGAGTCAGTAGTAGGCGGGCGCACTGAAGCTTTCTTT

clone_size: many
cdr3_length: 13
d_call: -
j_call: TRBJ1-4
v_call: TRBV18
cdr3_aa: CASSPDPNEKLFF
cdr3_nt: TGTGCCAGCTCACCGGACCCCAATGAAAAACTGTTTTTT

clone_size: -
cdr3_length: 13
d_call: -
j_call: TRBJ2-1
v_call: TRBV19
cdr3_aa: CASSFRDSGEQFF
cdr3_nt: TGTGCCAGTAGTTTCCGAGACTCCGGTGAGCAGTTCTTC

clone_size: many
cdr3_length: 15
d_call: -
j_call: TRBJ1-1
v_call: TRBV7-3
cdr3_aa: CASSLTLLGYTEAFF
cdr3_nt: TGTGCCAGCAGCTTAACGTTGTTGGGGTACACTGAAGCTTTCTTT

clone_size: many
cdr3_length: 15
d_call: TRBD1
j_call: TRBJ1-2
v_call: TRBV13
cdr3_aa: CASSLEGGINYGYTF
cdr3_nt: TGTGCCAGCAGCTTAGAAGGGGGCATCAACTATGGCTACACCTTC

clone_size: -
cdr3_length: 14
d_call: -
j_call: TRBJ1-2
v_call: TRBV7-9
cdr3_aa: CASSLLRTGGGYTF
cdr3_nt: TGTGCCAGCAGCTTATTACGCACCGGCGGAGGCTACACCTTC

clone_size: -
cdr3_length: 18
d_call: -
j_call: TRBJ2-6
v_call: TRBV28
cdr3_aa: CASSSTAEGGSGTNVLTF
cdr3_nt: TGTGCCAGCAGTTCTACTGCGGAAGGGGGTTCCGGGACCAACGTCCTGACTTTC

clone_size: many
cdr3_length: 11
d_call: -
j_call: TRBJ2-7
v_call: TRBV14
cdr3_aa: CASSPLGEQYF
cdr3_nt: TGTGCCAGCAGCCCCTTGGGGGAGCAGTACTTC

clone_size: many
cdr3_length: 14
d_call: -
j_call: TRBJ1-2
v_call: TRBV6-5
cdr3_aa: CASSYSTHLLVYTF
cdr3_nt: TGTGCCAGCAGTTACTCGACCCATCTTCTTGTCTACACCTTC

clone_size: many
cdr3_length: 14
d_call: -
j_call: TRBJ2-7
v_call: TRBV5-1
cdr3_aa: CASSLEGQLYEQYF
cdr3_nt: TGCGCCAGCAGCTTGGAAGGGCAGCTCTACGAGCAGTACTTC

clone_size: few
cdr3_length: 15
d_call: -
j_call: TRBJ2-1
v_call: TRBV20-1
cdr3_aa: CSARAGVYARMSSFF
cdr3_nt: TGCAGTGCTCGTGCAGGGGTTTATGCGAGAATGAGCAGTTTCTTC

clone_size: many
cdr3_length: 14
d_call: TRBD2
j_call: TRBJ2-1
v_call: TRBV27
cdr3_aa: CASRRLAGSNEQFF
cdr3_nt: TGTGCCAGCAGGCGCCTAGCGGGTTCAAATGAGCAGTTCTTC

clone_size: -
cdr3_length: 17
d_call: TRBD2
j_call: TRBJ2-5
v_call: TRBV30
cdr3_aa: CAWSSGLAGGIEETQYF
cdr3_nt: TGTGCCTGGAGTTCTGGACTAGCGGGGGGAATCGAAGAGACCCAGTACTTC

clone_size: many
cdr3_length: 13
d_call: TRBD1
j_call: TRBJ1-1
v_call: TRBV7-3
cdr3_aa: CASSYGQDTEAFF
cdr3_nt: TGTGCCAGCAGCTACGGACAGGACACTGAAGCTTTCTTT

clone_size: many
cdr3_length: 17
d_call: -
j_call: TRBJ1-5
v_call: TRBV20-1
cdr3_aa: CSALTAKNPYRNQPQHF
cdr3_nt: TGCAGTGCTCTAACGGCCAAAAACCCCTACAGAAATCAGCCCCAGCATTTT

clone_size: many
cdr3_length: 15
d_call: -
j_call: TRBJ1-2
v_call: TRBV19
cdr3_aa: CASSIPRDMISGYTF
cdr3_nt: TGTGCCAGTAGTATCCCCCGGGACATGATAAGTGGCTACACCTTC

clone_size: many
cdr3_length: 13
d_call: TRBD1
j_call: TRBJ2-7
v_call: TRBV6-5
cdr3_aa: CASSYSTGYEQYF
cdr3_nt: TGTGCCAGCAGTTACTCGACAGGGTACGAGCAGTACTTC

clone_size: few
cdr3_length: 14
d_call: -
j_call: TRBJ2-3
v_call: TRBV7-2
cdr3_aa: CASSPSLGPTTQYF
cdr3_nt: TGTGCCAGCAGCCCCTCCTTGGGGCCTACGACGCAGTATTTT

clone_size: many
cdr3_length: 12
d_call: -
j_call: TRBJ2-3
v_call: TRBV7-9
cdr3_aa: CASSGSSDTQYF
cdr3_nt: TGTGCCAGCAGCGGGAGTTCAGATACGCAGTATTTT

clone_size: many
cdr3_length: 13
d_call: -
j_call: TRBJ1-2
v_call: TRBV5-1
cdr3_aa: CASSLESFDGYTF
cdr3_nt: TGCGCCAGCAGCTTAGAGAGCTTCGATGGCTACACCTTC

clone_size: many
cdr3_length: 14
d_call: -
j_call: TRBJ1-2
v_call: TRBV5-5
cdr3_aa: CASSTRVLDYGYTF
cdr3_nt: TGTGCCAGCAGCACCAGGGTTCTGGACTATGGCTACACCTTC

clone_size: many
cdr3_length: 17
d_call: -
j_call: TRBJ1-1
v_call: TRBV7-8
cdr3_aa: CASSLIRMRGSATEAFF
cdr3_nt: TGTGCCAGCAGCTTAATACGTATGCGGGGGTCTGCCACTGAAGCTTTCTTT

clone_size: many
cdr3_length: 19
d_call: TRBD1
j_call: TRBJ1-5
v_call: TRBV2
cdr3_aa: CASSENTGTGLSSNQPQHF
cdr3_nt: TGTGCCAGCAGTGAAAATACGGGGACAGGGTTGAGTAGCAATCAGCCCCAGCATTTT

clone_size: few
cdr3_length: 16
d_call: -
j_call: TRBJ2-7
v_call: TRBV20-1
cdr3_aa: CSARARGRDFSYEQYF
cdr3_nt: TGCAGTGCTAGAGCAAGAGGCCGGGACTTCTCCTACGAGCAGTACTTC

clone_size: many
cdr3_length: 15
d_call: -
j_call: TRBJ2-3
v_call: TRBV7-8
cdr3_aa: CASSLEARSTDTQYF
cdr3_nt: TGTGCCAGCAGCTTAGAGGCTCGAAGCACAGATACGCAGTATTTT

clone_size: many
cdr3_length: 14
d_call: -
j_call: TRBJ1-5
v_call: TRBV25-1
cdr3_aa: CASSEFPRYQPQHF
cdr3_nt: TGTGCCAGCAGTGAATTCCCCCGTTATCAGCCCCAGCATTTT

clone_size: -
cdr3_length: 16
d_call: TRBD1
j_call: TRBJ1-3
v_call: TRBV20-1
cdr3_aa: CSARDDTGDLGNTIYF
cdr3_nt: TGCAGTGCTAGAGACGATACAGGGGACCTTGGAAACACCATATATTTT

clone_size: many
cdr3_length: 16
d_call: -
j_call: TRBJ1-1
v_call: TRBV14
cdr3_aa: CASSQVGGGVNTEAFF
cdr3_nt: TGTGCCAGCAGCCAAGTAGGGGGGGGCGTGAACACTGAAGCTTTCTTT

clone_size: many
cdr3_length: 13
d_call: -
j_call: TRBJ1-1
v_call: TRBV7-3
cdr3_aa: CASSSQGSGYPFF
cdr3_nt: TGTGCCAGCAGCTCGCAGGGAAGTGGATATCCTTTCTTT

clone_size: many
cdr3_length: 14
d_call: -
j_call: TRBJ1-2
v_call: TRBV3-1
cdr3_aa: CASSQPGASRGYTF
cdr3_nt: TGTGCCAGCAGCCAGCCGGGGGCCTCGCGTGGCTACACCTTC

clone_size: many
cdr3_length: 15
d_call: -
j_call: TRBJ2-7
v_call: TRBV5-1
cdr3_aa: CASTQDTDHSYEQYF
cdr3_nt: TGCGCCAGCACCCAAGACACAGACCACTCCTACGAGCAGTACTTC

clone_size: many
cdr3_length: 14
d_call: TRBD1
j_call: TRBJ1-2
v_call: TRBV29-1
cdr3_aa: CSARSQGVVGGYTF
cdr3_nt: TGCAGCGCTCGCTCGCAGGGGGTCGTTGGGGGCTACACCTTC

clone_size: -
cdr3_length: 12
d_call: -
j_call: TRBJ2-3
v_call: TRBV11-3
cdr3_aa: CASSDRPDTQYF
cdr3_nt: TGTGCCAGCAGCGACCGGCCAGATACGCAGTATTTT

clone_size: few
cdr3_length: 13
d_call: TRBD1
j_call: TRBJ2-7
v_call: TRBV18
cdr3_aa: CASSATGEGEQYF
cdr3_nt: TGTGCCAGCTCAGCGACAGGGGAAGGCGAGCAGTACTTC

clone_size: -
cdr3_length: 15
d_call: -
j_call: TRBJ1-1
v_call: TRBV20-1
cdr3_aa: CSARDGGSPSREAFF
cdr3_nt: TGCAGTGCTAGAGACGGGGGCAGCCCTTCCCGGGAAGCTTTCTTT

clone_size: -
cdr3_length: 13
d_call: -
j_call: TRBJ1-5
v_call: TRBV20-1
cdr3_aa: CSTLGQHNQPQHF
cdr3_nt: TGCAGTACCCTAGGACAGCACAATCAGCCCCAGCATTTT

clone_size: -
cdr3_length: 18
d_call: -
j_call: TRBJ1-6
v_call: TRBV7-2
cdr3_aa: CASSLAPTSDSYNSPLHF
cdr3_nt: TGTGCCAGCAGCTTAGCGCCGACAAGCGACTCCTATAATTCACCCCTCCACTTT

clone_size: many
cdr3_length: 13
d_call: -
j_call: TRBJ2-3
v_call: TRBV15
cdr3_aa: CATRGTSTLSQYF
cdr3_nt: TGTGCCACCAGGGGTACTAGCACGCTGTCGCAGTATTTT

clone_size: many
cdr3_length: 17
d_call: -
j_call: TRBJ2-6
v_call: TRBV7-2
cdr3_aa: CASISDKGVAGANVLTF
cdr3_nt: TGTGCCAGCATAAGCGACAAGGGGGTAGCTGGGGCCAACGTCCTGACTTTC

clone_size: many
cdr3_length: 12
d_call: -
j_call: TRBJ1-1
v_call: TRBV5-1
cdr3_aa: CASSSEGPEAFF
cdr3_nt: TGCGCCAGCAGCTCGGAAGGTCCTGAAGCTTTCTTT

clone_size: many
cdr3_length: 15
d_call: -
j_call: TRBJ1-4
v_call: TRBV5-1
cdr3_aa: CASSLAGGADEKLFF
cdr3_nt: TGCGCCAGCAGCTTGGCCGGGGGGGCCGATGAAAAACTGTTTTTT

clone_size: few
cdr3_length: 15
d_call: -
j_call: TRBJ2-5
v_call: TRBV11-2
cdr3_aa: CASSFEAAVQETQYF
cdr3_nt: TGTGCCAGCAGCTTCGAAGCGGCAGTCCAAGAGACCCAGTACTTC

clone_size: many
cdr3_length: 13
d_call: TRBD2
j_call: TRBJ2-3
v_call: TRBV20-1
cdr3_aa: CSARGGGVDTQYF
cdr3_nt: TGCAGTGCTAGAGGTGGGGGGGTAGATACGCAGTATTTT